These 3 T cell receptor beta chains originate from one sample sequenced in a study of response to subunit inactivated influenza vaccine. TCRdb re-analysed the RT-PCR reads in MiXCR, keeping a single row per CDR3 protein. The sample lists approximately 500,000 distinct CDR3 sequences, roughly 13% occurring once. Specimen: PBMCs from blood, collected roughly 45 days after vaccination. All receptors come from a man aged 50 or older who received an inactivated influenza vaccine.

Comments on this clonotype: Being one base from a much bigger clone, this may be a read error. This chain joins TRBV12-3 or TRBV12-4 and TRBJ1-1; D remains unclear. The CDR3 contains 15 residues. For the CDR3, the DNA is TGTGCCAGCAGTCGAACGACTCGGTCGAACACTGAAGCTTCCTTT. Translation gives CASSRTTRSNTEASF.

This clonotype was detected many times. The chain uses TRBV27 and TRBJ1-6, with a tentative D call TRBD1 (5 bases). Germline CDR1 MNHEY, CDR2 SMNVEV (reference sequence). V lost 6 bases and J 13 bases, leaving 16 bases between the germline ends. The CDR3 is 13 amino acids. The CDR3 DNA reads TGTGCCAGCAGGCGGGACCTCCGTGCCCCCCTCCACTTT. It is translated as CASRRDLRAPLHF.

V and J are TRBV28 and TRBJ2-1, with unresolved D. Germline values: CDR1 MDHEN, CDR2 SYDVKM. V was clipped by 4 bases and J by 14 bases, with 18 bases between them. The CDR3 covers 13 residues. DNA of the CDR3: TGTGCCAGCAGTTCGCCCCTTATGTTGTTGGAGTTCTTC. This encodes CASSSPLMLLEFF. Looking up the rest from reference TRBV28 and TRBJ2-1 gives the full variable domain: DVKVTQSSRYLVKRTGEKVFLECVQDMDHENMFWYRQDPGLGLRLIYFSYDVKMKEKGDIPEGYSVSREKKERFSLILESASTNQTSMYLCASSSPLMLLEFFGPGTRLTVL.